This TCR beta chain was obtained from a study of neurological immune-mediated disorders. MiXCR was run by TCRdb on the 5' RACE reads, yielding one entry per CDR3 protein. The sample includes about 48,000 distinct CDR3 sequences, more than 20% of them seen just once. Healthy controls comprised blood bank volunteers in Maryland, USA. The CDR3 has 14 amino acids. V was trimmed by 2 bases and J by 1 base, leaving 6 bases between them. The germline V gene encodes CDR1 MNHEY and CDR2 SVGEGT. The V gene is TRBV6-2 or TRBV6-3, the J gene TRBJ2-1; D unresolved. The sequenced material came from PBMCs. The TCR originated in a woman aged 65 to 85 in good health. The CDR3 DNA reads TGTGCCAGCAGTTACGGCGGATCCTACAATGAGCAGTTCTTC. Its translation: CASSYGGSYNEQFF.